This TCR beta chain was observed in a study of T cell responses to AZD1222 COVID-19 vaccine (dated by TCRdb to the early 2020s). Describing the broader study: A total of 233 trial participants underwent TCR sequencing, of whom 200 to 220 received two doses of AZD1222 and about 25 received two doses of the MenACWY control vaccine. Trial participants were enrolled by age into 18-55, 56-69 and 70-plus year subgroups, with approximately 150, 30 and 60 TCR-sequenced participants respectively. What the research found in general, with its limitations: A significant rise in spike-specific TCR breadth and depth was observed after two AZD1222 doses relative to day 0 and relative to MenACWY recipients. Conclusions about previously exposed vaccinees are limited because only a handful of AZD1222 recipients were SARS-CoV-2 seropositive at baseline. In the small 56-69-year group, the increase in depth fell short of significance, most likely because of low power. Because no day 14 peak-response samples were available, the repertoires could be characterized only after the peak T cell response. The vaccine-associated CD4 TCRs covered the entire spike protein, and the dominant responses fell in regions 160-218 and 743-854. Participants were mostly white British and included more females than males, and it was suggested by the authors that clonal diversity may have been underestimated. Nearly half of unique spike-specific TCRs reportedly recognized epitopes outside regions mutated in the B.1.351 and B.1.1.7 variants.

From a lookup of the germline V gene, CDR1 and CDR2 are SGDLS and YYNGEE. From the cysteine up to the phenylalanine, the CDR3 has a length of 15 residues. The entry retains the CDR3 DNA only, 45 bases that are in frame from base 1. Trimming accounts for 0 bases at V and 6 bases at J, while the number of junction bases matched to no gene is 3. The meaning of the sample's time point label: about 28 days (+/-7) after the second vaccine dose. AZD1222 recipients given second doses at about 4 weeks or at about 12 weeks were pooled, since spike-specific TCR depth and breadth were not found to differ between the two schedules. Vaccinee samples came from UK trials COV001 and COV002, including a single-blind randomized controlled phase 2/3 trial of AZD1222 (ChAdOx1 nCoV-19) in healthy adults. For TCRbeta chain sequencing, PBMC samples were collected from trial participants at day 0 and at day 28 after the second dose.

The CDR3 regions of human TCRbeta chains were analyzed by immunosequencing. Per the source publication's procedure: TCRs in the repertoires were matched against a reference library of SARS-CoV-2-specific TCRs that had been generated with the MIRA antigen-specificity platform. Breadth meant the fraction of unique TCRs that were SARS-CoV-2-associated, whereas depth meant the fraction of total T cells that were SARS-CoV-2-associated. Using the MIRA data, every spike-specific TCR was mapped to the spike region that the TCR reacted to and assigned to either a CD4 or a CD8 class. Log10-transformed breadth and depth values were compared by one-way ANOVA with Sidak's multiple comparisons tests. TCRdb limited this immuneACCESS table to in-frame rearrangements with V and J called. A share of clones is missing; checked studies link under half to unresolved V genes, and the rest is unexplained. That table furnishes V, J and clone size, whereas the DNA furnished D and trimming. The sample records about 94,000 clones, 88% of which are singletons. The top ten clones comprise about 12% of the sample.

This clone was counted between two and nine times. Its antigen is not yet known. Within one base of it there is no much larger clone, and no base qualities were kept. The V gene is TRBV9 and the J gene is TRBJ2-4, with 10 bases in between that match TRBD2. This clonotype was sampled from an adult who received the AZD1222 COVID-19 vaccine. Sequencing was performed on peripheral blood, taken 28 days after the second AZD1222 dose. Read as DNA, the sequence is TGTGCCAGCAGCGTAGGAAGCGGGGGGGCAAACATTCAGTACTTC. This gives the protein CASSVGSGGANIQYF.